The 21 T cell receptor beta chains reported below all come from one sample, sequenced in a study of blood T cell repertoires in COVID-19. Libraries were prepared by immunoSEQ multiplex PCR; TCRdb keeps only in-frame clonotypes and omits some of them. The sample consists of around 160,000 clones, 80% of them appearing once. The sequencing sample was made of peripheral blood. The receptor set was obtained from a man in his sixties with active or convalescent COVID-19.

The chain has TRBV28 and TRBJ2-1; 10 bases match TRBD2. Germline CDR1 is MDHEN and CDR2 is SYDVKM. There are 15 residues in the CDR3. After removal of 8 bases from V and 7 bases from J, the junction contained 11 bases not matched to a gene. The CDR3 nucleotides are TGTGCCAGCGGGGTCCTTCTAGCGGGGGTTAATGAGCAGTTCTTC. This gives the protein CASGVLLAGVNEQFF.

For the CDR3, the DNA is TGTGCCAGCAGTTTGCTTACAGGGGGTTTAGGTGAGACCCAGTACTTC. Protein: CASSLLTGGLGETQYF. The V gene is TRBV28, the J gene TRBJ2-5; 8 bases fit TRBD1. V dropped 3 bases and J dropped 5; count of bases not matched to a gene: 11. Germline V gene sequence: CDR1 MDHEN, CDR2 SYDVKM. CDR3 size: 16 residues.

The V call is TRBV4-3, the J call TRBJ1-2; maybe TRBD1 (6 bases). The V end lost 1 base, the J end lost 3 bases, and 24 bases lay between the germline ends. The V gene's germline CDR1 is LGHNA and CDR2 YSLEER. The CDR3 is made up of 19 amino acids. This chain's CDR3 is CASSQASSRGAGRDYGYTF. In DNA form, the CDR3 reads TGCGCCAGCAGCCAAGCCTCATCCCGGGGGGCGGGGAGGGACTATGGCTACACCTTC.

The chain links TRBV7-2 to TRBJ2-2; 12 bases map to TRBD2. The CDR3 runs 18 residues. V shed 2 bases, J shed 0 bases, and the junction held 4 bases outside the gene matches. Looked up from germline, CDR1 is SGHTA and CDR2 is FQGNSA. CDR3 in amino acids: CASSLRTSGITNTGELFF. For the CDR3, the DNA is TGTGCCAGCAGCTTACGGACTAGCGGGATCACGAACACCGGGGAGCTGTTTTTT.

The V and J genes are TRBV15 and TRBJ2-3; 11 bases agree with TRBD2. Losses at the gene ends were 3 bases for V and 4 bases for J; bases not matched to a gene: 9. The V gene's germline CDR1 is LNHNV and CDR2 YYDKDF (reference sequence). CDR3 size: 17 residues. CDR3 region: CATSRETLAGGSDTQYF. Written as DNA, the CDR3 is TGTGCCACCAGCAGGGAGACTCTAGCGGGAGGCTCAGATACGCAGTATTTT.

CDR3 bases: TGCGCCAGCAGCTTCGACAGGGGGCATTCGGAGCTGTTTTTT. The encoded protein is CASSFDRGHSELFF. The chain is built from TRBV5-1 and TRBJ2-2, with 10 bases lining up with TRBD1. This CDR3 has 14 amino acids. The V gene end was trimmed by 2 bases and the J gene end by 10 bases; junction bases not matched to a gene: 5. Germline values: CDR1 SGHRS, CDR2 YFSETQ.

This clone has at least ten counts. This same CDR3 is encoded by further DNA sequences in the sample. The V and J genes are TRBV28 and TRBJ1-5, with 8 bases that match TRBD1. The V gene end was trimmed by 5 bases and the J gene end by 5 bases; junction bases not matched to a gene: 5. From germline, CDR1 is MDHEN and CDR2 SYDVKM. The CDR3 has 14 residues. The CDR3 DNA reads TGTGCCAGCAGTCCCCGACAGGGGCATCAGCCCCAGCATTTT. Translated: CASSPRQGHQPQHF.

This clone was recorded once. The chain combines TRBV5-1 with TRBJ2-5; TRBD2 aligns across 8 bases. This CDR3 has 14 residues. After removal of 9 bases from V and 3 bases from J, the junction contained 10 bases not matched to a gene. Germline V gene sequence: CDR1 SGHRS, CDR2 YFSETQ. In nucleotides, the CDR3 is TGCGCCACCGCCGCACCGGGAGGGGAAGAGACCCAGTACTTC. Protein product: CATAAPGGEETQYF.

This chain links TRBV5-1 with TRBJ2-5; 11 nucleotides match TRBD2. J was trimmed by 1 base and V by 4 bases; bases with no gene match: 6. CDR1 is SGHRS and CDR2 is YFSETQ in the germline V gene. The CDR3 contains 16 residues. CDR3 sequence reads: CASSKGLAEAQETQYF. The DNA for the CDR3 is TGCGCCAGCAGCAAGGGACTAGCGGAGGCCCAAGAGACCCAGTACTTC. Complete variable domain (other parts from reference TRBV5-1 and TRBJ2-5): KAGVTQTPRYLIKTRGQQVTLSCSPISGHRSVSWYQQTPGQGLQFLFEYFSETQRNKGNFPGRFSGRQFSNSRSEMNVSTLELGDSALYLCASSKGLAEAQETQYFGPGTRLLVL.

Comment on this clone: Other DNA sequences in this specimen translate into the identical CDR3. The CDR3 is CASSPTGGGEKLFF. The CDR3 bases are TGTGCCAGCAGCCCAACAGGGGGCGGTGAAAAACTGTTTTTT. V and J are TRBV7-8 and TRBJ1-4; 9 bases align to TRBD1. The CDR3 loop spans 14 amino acids. Germline V gene data show CDR1 as SGHVS and CDR2 as FQNEAQ. Germline trimming cut 5 bases from V and 7 bases from J; bases unmatched to any gene: 5. Looking up the rest from reference TRBV7-8 and TRBJ1-4 gives the full variable domain: GAGVSQSPRYKVAKRGQDVALRCDPISGHVSLFWYQQALGQGPEFLTYFQNEAQLDKSGLPSDRFFAERPEGSVSTLKIQRTQQEDSAVYLCASSPTGGGEKLFFGSGTQLSVL.

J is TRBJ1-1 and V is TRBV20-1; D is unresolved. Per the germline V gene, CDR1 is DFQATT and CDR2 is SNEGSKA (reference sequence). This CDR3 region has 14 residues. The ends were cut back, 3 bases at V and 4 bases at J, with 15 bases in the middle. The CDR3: CSASEATTRTEAFF. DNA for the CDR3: TGCAGTGCTAGTGAGGCAACTACCCGCACTGAAGCTTTCTTT.

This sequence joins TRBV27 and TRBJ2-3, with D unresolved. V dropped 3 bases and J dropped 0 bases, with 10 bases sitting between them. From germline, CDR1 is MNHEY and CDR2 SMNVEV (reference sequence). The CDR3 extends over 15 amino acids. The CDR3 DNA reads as TGTGCCAGCAGTTTTATTCCCCTGAGCACAGATACGCAGTATTTT. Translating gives CASSFIPLSTDTQYF.

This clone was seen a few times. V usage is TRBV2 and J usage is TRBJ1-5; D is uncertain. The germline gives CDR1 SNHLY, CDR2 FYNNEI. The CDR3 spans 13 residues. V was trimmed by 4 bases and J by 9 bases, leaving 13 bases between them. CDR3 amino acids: CASSGGGQGPQHF. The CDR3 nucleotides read TGTGCCAGCAGTGGCGGTGGTCAAGGGCCCCAGCATTTT.

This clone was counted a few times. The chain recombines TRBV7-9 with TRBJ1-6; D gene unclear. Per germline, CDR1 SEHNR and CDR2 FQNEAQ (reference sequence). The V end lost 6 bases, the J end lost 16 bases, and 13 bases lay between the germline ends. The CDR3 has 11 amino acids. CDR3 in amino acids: CASSYAGSLHF. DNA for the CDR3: TGTGCCAGCAGTTACGCGGGGTCTCTCCACTTT.

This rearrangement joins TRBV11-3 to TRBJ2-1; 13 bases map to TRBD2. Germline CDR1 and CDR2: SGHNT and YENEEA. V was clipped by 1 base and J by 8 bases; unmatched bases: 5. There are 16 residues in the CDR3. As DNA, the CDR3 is TGTGCCAGCAGCTTAGGGACTAGCGGGAGTTTCGATGAGCAGTTCTTC. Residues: CASSLGTSGSFDEQFF.

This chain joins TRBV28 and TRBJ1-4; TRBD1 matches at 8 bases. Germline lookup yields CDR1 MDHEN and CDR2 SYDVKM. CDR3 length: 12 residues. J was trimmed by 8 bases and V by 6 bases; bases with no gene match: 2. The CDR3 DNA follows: TGTGCCAGCAGACAGGGGGAAGAAAAACTGTTTTTT. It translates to CASRQGEEKLFF.

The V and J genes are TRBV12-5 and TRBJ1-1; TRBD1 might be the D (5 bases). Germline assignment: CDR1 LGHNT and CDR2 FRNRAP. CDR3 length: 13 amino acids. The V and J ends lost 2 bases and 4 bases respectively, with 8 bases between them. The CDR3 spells CASGLNQGTEAFF. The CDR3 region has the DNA TGTGCTAGTGGTTTGAACCAGGGCACTGAAGCTTTCTTT.

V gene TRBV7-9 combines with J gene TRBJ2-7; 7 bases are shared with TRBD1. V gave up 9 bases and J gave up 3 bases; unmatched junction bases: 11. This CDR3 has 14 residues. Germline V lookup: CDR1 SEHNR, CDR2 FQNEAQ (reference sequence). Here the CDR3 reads CASTGERSYYEQYF. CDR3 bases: TGTGCCAGTACAGGGGAAAGGAGCTACTACGAGCAGTACTTC.

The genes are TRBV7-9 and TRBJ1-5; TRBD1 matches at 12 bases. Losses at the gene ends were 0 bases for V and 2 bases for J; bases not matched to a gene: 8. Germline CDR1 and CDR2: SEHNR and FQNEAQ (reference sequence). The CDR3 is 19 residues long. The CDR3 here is CASSLAGTGGARGNQPQHF. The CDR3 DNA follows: TGTGCCAGCAGCTTAGCTGGGACAGGGGGCGCGAGGGGCAATCAGCCCCAGCATTTT.

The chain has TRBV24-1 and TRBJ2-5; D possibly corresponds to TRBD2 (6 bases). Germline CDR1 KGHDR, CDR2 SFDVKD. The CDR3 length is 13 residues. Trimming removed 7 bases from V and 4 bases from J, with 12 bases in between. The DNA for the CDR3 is TGTGCCACCAGGGGGGAGGTGGTAGAGACCCAGTACTTC. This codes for CATRGEVVETQYF.

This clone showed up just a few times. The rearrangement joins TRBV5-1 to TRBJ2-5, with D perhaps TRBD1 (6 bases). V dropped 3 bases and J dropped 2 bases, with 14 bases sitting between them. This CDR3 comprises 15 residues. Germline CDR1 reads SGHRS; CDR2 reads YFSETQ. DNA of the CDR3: TGCGCCAGCAGCTCAAGAATGGGGGCTCAAGAGACCCAGTACTTC. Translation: CASSSRMGAQETQYF.